These 8 T cell receptor beta chains were all obtained from the same sample, sequenced in a study of cytotoxic CD8 clonotypes in ibrutinib-treated CLL. Generated by immunoSEQ multiplex PCR, the TCRdb table keeps only in-frame clones and is missing some. The data hold fewer than 200,000 clones, with approximately 80% observed a single time. The sequencing here drew on PBMCs, taken after 24 months of ibrutinib treatment. These receptor sequences come from a human donor with chronic lymphocytic leukemia.

The chain is built from TRBV18 and TRBJ2-3; the D gene is possibly TRBD1 (5 bases). Trimming took 1 base from V and 1 from J, leaving 12 bases between them. Germline CDR1 reads KGHSH; CDR2 reads LQKENI. This CDR3 contains 16 residues. The CDR3 is CASSPRSDIGTDTQYF. CDR3 coding DNA: TGTGCCAGCTCACCACGGTCGGACATAGGCACAGATACGCAGTATTTT.

The chain combines TRBV9 with TRBJ2-6, with D perhaps given as TRBD1 or TRBD2 (5 bases each). The CDR3 extends over 20 amino acids. Germline V lookup: CDR1 SGDLS, CDR2 YYNGEE. V was cut by 0 bases and J by 2 bases, with 21 bases left in between. CDR3 loop: CASSVEPPGTLTAGANVLTF. CDR3 in DNA: TGTGCCAGCAGCGTAGAACCCCCCGGGACGCTTACCGCTGGGGCCAACGTCCTGACTTTC.

The V and J genes are TRBV5-4 and TRBJ2-7; the match to TRBD1 covers 8 bases. After removal of 4 bases from V and 4 bases from J, the junction contained 7 bases not matched to a gene. Germline V gene lookup returns CDR1 SGHNT and CDR2 YYREEE (reference sequence). The CDR3 covers 14 residues. The CDR3 bases are TGTGCCAGCAGCAGAACCGGGACAGGATACGAGCAGTACTTC. This encodes CASSRTGTGYEQYF.

In this sample, this clone turned up many times. The gene calls are TRBV27 and TRBJ2-7; 8 bases map to TRBD1. Germline V CDR1 and CDR2: MNHEY, SMNVEV (reference sequence). The CDR3 totals 14 residues. V lost 3 bases to trimming and J lost 2 bases; unmatched junction nucleotides: 3. CDR3 region: CASSFGQGTYEQYF. The CDR3 nucleotides are TGTGCCAGCAGTTTCGGACAGGGAACCTACGAGCAGTACTTC.

V and J are TRBV10-3 and TRBJ2-3; 8 bases align to TRBD1. The CDR3 runs to 17 residues. Germline V gives CDR1 ENHRY, CDR2 SYGVKD. V shed 0 bases, J shed 3 bases, and the junction held 8 bases outside the gene matches. The CDR3 here is CAISESATGGRTDTQYF. The CDR3 DNA is TGTGCCATCAGTGAGTCGGCCACAGGGGGAAGGACAGATACGCAGTATTTT.

The gene calls are TRBV4-2 and TRBJ2-1; 7 bases fit TRBD1. CDR1 and CDR2 from the germline V gene are LGHNA and YNFKEQ. The V and J ends lost 1 base and 5 bases, in that order; junction bases with no gene match: 5. This CDR3 has 15 amino acids. The chain's CDR3 is CASSQGGRGNNEQFF. The CDR3 DNA follows: TGTGCCAGCAGCCAAGGCGGCAGGGGGAACAATGAGCAGTTCTTC.

This chain joins TRBV2 and TRBJ1-5; 8 bases fit TRBD1. The CDR3 consists of 15 residues. CDR1 and CDR2 (germline): SNHLY, FYNNEI. The junction had 12 bases not matched to a gene; V was cut back by 9 bases and J by 5 bases. The CDR3 reads CASSITQGAYQPQHF. In DNA form, the CDR3 reads TGTGCCAGTTCGATAACCCAGGGGGCTTATCAGCCCCAGCATTTT.

This sequence joins TRBV10-3 and TRBJ1-1; D unclear. In germline, CDR1 is ENHRY, CDR2 SYGVKD. The CDR3 extends over 14 amino acids. The V and J ends lost 1 base and 5 bases respectively, with 11 bases between them. CDR3 sequence: CAISEWGEVTEAFF. The CDR3 region has the DNA TGTGCCATCAGTGAGTGGGGAGAGGTTACTGAAGCTTTCTTT.